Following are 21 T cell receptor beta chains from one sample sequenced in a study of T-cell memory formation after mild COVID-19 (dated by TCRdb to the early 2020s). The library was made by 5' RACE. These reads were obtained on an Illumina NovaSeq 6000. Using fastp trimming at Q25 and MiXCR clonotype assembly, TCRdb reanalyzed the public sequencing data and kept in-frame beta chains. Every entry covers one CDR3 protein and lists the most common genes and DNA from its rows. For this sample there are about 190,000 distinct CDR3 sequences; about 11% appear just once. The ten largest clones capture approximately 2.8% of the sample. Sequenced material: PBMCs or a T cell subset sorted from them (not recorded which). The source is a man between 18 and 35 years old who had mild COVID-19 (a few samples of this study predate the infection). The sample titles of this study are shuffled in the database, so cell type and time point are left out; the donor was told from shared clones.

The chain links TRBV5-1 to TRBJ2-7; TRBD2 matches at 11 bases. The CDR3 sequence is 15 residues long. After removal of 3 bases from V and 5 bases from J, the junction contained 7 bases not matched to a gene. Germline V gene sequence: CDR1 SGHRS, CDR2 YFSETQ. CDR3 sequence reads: CASSSPSGGPDEQYF. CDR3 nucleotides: TGCGCCAGCAGCTCGCCTAGCGGGGGGCCCGACGAGCAGTACTTC.

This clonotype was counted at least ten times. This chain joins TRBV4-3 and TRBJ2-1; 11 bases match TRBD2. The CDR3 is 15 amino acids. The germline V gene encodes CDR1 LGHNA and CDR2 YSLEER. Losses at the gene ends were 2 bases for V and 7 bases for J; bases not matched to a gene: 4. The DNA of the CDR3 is TGCGCCAGCAGCCAACCTAGCGGGGGGACGAATGAGCAGTTCTTC. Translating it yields CASSQPSGGTNEQFF.

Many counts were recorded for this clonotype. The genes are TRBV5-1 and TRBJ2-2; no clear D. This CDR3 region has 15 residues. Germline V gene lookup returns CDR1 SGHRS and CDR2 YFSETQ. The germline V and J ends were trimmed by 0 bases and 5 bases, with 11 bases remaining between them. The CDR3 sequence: CASSLDTSETGELFF. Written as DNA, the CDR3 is TGCGCCAGCAGCTTGGATACCTCGGAGACCGGGGAGCTGTTTTTT.

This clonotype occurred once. CDR3 nucleotides: TGTGCCAGCTCACCACCGACCGCAGATACGCAGTATTTT. This translates into CASSPPTADTQYF. V and J are TRBV18 and TRBJ2-3, with D unclear. Germline V lookup: CDR1 KGHSH, CDR2 LQKENI. Trimming shortened V by 0 bases and J by 4 bases, and 5 bases separated the two germline ends. The CDR3 consists of 13 residues. The whole variable domain, remainder taken from reference TRBV18 and TRBJ2-3, is NAGVMQNPRHLVRRRGQEARLRCSPMKGHSHVYWYRQLPEEGLKFMVYLQKENIIDESGMPKERFSAEFPKEGPSILRIQQVVRGDSAAYFCASSPPTADTQYFGPGTRLTVL.

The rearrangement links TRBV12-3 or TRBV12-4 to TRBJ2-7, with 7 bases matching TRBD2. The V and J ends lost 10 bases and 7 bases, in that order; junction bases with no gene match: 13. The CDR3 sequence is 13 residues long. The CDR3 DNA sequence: TGTGCCACCGATATCACCGGAGCGGGGGAGCAGTACTTC. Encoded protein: CATDITGAGEQYF.

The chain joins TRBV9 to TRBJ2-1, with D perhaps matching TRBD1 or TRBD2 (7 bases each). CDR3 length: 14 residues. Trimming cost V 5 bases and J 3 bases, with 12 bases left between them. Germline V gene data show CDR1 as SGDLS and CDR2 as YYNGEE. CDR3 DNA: TGTGCCAGCAGTGACAGGGAGGGCTACAATGAGCAGTTCTTC. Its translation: CASSDREGYNEQFF. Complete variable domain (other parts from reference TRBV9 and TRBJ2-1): DSGVTQTPKHLITATGQRVTLRCSPRSGDLSVYWYQQSLDQGLQFLIQYYNGEERAKGNILERFSAQQFPDLHSELNLSSLELGDSALYFCASSDREGYNEQFFGPGTRLTVL.

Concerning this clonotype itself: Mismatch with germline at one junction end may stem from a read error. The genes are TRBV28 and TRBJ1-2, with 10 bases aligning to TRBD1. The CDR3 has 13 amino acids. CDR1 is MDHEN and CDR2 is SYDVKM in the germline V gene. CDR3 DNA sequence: TGTGCCAGCAGTTTCCGTGGGGGACAGGGGATAGCCTTC. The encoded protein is CASSFRGGQGIAF.

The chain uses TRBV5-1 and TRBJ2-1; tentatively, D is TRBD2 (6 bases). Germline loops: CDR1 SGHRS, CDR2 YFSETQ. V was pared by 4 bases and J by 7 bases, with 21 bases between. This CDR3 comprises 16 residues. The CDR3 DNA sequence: TGCGCCAGCAGCCCCGGCGCGGGGTTTGATCTAAATGAGCAGTTCTTC. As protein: CASSPGAGFDLNEQFF.

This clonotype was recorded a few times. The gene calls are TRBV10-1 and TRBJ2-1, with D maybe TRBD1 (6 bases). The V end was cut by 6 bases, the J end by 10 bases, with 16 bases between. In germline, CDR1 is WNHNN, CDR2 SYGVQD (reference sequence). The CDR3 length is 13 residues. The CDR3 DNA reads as TGCGCCAGCAGGACAGGAGGATTGAGCGAGCAGTTCTTC. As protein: CASRTGGLSEQFF.

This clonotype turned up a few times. DNA for the CDR3: TGCGCCAGCAGTCAATCTTCAGGGGATCATACTGAAGCTTTCTTT. This codes for CASSQSSGDHTEAFF. The chain recombines TRBV23-1 with TRBJ1-1; tentatively, D is TRBD1 (6 bases). TRBV23-1 is an ORF, and what it does is uncertain. Between the trimmed V and J ends, which lost 0 bases and 5 bases, there was a span of 13 bases. The CDR3 length is 15 residues.

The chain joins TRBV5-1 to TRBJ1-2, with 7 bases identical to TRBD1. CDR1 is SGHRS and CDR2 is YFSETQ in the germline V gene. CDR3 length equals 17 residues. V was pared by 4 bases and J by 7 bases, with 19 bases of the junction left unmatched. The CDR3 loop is CASSHLPLEGGEVGYTF. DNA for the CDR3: TGCGCCAGCAGCCACCTTCCTCTGGAAGGGGGCGAGGTTGGCTACACCTTC.

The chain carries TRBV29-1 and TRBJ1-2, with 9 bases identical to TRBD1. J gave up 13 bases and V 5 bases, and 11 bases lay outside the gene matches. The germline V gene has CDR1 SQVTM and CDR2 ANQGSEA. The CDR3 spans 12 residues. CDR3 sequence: CSVNPGQGLVTF. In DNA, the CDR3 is TGCAGCGTTAATCCGGGACAGGGATTGGTCACCTTC.

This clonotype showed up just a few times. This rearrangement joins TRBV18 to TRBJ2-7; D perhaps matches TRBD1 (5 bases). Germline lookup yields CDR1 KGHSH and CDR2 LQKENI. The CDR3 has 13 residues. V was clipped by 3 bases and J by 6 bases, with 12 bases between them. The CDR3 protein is CASSPDSAIEQYF. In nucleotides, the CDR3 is TGTGCCAGCTCACCCGACAGCGCGATCGAGCAGTACTTC.

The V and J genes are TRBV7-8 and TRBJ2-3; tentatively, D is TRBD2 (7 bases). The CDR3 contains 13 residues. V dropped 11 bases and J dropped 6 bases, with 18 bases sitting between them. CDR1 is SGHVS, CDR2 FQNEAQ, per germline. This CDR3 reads CAGSRGRSDTQYF. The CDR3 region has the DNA TGTGCCGGCTCGCGGGGGCGTTCGGATACGCAGTATTTT.

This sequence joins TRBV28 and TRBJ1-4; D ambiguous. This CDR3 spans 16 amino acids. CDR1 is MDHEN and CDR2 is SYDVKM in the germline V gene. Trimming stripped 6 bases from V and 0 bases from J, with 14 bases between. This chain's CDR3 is CASSPYLAATNEKLFF. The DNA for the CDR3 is TGTGCCAGCAGCCCGTATTTGGCGGCAACTAATGAAAAACTGTTTTTT.

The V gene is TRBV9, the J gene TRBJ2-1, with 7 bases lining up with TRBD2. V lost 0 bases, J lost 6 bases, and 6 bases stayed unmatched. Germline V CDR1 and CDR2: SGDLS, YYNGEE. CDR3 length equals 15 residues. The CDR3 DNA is TGTGCCAGCAGCGTAGCTCCCAGGGAGGGCAATGAGCAGTTCTTC. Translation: CASSVAPREGNEQFF.

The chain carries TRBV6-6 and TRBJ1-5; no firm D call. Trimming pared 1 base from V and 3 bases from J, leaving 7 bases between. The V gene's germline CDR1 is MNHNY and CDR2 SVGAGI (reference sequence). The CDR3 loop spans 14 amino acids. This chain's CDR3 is CASSYFTNNQPQHF. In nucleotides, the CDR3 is TGTGCCAGCAGTTACTTTACGAACAATCAGCCCCAGCATTTT.

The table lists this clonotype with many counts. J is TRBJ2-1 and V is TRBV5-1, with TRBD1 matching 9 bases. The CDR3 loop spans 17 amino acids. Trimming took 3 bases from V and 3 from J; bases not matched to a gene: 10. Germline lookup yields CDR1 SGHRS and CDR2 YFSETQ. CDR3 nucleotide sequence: TGCGCCAGCAGCTACCAAGGACAGGGGCAAATCTACAATGAGCAGTTCTTC. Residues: CASSYQGQGQIYNEQFF.

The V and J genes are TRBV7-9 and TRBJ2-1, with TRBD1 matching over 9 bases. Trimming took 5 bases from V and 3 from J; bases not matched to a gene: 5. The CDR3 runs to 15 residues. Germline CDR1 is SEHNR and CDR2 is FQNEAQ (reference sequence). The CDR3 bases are TGTGCCAGCAGCCCCGGACAGGGGTTCTACAATGAGCAGTTCTTC. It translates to CASSPGQGFYNEQFF.

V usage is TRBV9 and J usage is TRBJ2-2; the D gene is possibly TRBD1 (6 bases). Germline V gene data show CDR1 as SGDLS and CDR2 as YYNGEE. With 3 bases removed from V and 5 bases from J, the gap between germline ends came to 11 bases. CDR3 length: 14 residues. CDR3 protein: CASSAGASTGELFF. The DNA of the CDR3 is TGTGCCAGCAGCGCAGGGGCAAGTACCGGGGAGCTGTTTTTT.

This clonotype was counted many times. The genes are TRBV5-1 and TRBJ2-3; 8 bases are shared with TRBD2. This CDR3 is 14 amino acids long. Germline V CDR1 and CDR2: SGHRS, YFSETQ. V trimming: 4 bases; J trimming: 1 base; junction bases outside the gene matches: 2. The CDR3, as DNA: TGCGCCAGCAGCATTAGCGGGGGCACAGATACGCAGTATTTT. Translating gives CASSISGGTDTQYF.